Detailed here is one T cell receptor (beta chain). The sample belongs to a study of blood T cell repertoires in COVID-19. At the level of the study: Spain, Italy and the United States supplied samples that represented acute and convalescent COVID-19. Sources were T cells, B-cell-depleted T cells, or PBMCs; the material itself was cDNA or gDNA.

Authors' analysis steps: Quantification of nucleated cells was approximated via reference gene primer amplification. The data were produced by immunoSEQ multiplex PCR, yet TCRdb's version contains in-frame clones alone and is incomplete. The DNA was the basis for D and trimming; V, J and clone size are from that table. The data show 150,000 or so clones, around 88% seen once. This TCR came from a man in his forties or fifties with acute or convalescent COVID-19. The sequencing sample was made of peripheral blood.

The CDR3 DNA follows: TGTGCCACCAGCCGGGACAGGGCAATTGATGGCTACACCTTC. Protein sequence: CATSRDRAIDGYTF. The chain couples TRBV15 to TRBJ1-2, with 9 bases aligning to TRBD1. Germline V gene data show CDR1 as LNHNV and CDR2 as YYDKDF (reference sequence). The length of the CDR3 is 14 residues. The V and J ends lost 5 bases and 6 bases, in that order; junction bases with no gene match: 7.